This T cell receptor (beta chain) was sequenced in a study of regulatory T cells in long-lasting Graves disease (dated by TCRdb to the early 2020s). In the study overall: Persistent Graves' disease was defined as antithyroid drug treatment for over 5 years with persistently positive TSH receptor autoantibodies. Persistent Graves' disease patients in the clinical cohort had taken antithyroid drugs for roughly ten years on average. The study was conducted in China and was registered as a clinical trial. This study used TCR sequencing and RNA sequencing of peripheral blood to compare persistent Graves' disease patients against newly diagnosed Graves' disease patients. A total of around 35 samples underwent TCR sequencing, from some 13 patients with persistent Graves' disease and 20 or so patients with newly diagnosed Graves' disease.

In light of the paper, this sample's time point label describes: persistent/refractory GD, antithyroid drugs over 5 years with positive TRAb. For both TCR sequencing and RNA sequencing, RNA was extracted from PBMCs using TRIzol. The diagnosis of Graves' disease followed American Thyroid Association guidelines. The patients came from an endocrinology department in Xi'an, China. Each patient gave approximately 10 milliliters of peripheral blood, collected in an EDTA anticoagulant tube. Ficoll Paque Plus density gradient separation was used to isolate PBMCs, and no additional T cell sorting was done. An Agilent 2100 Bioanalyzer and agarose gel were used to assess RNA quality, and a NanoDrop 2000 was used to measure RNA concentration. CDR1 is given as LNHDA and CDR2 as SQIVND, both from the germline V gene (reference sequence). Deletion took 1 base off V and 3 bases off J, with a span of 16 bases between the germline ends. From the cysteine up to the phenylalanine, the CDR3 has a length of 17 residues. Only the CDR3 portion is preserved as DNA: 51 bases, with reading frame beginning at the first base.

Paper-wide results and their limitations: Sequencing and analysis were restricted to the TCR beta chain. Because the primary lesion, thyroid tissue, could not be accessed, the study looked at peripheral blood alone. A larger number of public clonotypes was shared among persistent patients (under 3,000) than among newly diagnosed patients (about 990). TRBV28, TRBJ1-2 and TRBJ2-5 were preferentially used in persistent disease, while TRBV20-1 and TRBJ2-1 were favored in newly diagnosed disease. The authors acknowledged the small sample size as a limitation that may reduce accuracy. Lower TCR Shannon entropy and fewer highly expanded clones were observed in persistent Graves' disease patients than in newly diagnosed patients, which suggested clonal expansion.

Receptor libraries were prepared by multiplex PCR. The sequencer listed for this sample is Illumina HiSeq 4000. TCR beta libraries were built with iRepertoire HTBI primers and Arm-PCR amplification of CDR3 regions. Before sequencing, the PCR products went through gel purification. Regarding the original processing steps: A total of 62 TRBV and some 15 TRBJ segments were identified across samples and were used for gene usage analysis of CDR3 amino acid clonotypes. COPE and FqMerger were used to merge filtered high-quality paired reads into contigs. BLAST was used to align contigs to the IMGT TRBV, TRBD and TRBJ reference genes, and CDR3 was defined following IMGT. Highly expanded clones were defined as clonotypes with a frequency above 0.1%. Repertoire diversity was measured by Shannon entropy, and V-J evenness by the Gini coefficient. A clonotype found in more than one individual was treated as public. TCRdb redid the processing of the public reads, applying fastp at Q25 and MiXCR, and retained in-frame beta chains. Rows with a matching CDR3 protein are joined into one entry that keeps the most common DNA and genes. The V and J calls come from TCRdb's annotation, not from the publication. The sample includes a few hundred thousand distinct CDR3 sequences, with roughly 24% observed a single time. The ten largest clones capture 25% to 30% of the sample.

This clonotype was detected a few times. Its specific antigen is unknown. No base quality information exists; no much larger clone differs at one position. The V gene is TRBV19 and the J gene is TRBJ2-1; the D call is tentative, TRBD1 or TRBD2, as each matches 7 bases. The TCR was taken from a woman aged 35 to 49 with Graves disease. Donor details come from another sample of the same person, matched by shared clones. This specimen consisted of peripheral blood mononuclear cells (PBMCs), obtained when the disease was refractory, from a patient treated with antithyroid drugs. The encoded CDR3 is CASSIVGRGQNYNEQFF. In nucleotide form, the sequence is TGTGCCAGTAGTATAGTGGGGAGGGGACAGAACTACAATGAGCAGTTCTTC.